Shown below are 27 T cell receptor beta chains from a single sample sequenced in a study of CD8 T cells in ankylosing spondylitis. TCRdb re-called the 5' RACE reads through MiXCR, storing one row per CDR3 protein. The data show about 360,000 distinct CDR3 sequences, with over 12% seen just once and 0.95% to 1.4% held by the top ten. Input material: blood, either unsorted or a sorted T cell fraction (not recorded which). Receptors originate from a male donor with ankylosing spondylitis or in good health (not recorded which).

In its sample, this clonotype was seen a few times. The V call is TRBV20-1, the J call TRBJ2-4, with a tentative D call TRBD2 (6 bases). The germline CDR1 and CDR2 sequences are DFQATT and SNEGSKA (reference sequence). The V gene lost 1 base and the J gene lost 7 bases, with 8 bases spanning the gap. The CDR3 is made up of 12 amino acids. Written as DNA, the CDR3 is TGCAGTGCTAGAGGGGGGGACAACATTCAGTACTTC. Translated: CSARGGDNIQYF.

This chain links TRBV6-4 with TRBJ1-2, with D hard to call. CDR1 is MRHNA, CDR2 SNTAGT, per germline. There are 14 residues in the CDR3. V lost 4 bases, J lost 4 bases, and 13 bases lay in between. The CDR3 spells CASSGQAALYGYTF. The CDR3 DNA follows: TGTGCCAGCAGTGGTCAGGCCGCCCTCTATGGCTACACCTTC.

The chain is built from TRBV2 and TRBJ2-5; 7 bases are a match to TRBD2. The CDR3 has 15 amino acids. In germline, CDR1 is SNHLY, CDR2 FYNNEI. V shed 2 bases and J 4 bases; nucleotides not matched to a gene: 7. CDR3 residues: CASSESSAGVETQYF. Written as DNA, the CDR3 is TGTGCCAGCAGTGAATCGTCCGCGGGAGTAGAGACCCAGTACTTC.

This clonotype appeared a few times. The chain recombines TRBV11-2 with TRBJ2-3; 9 positions match TRBD1. The germline V gene encodes CDR1 SGHAT and CDR2 FQNNGV. The CDR3 consists of 16 residues. The ends lost 4 bases at V and 5 bases at J; junction bases unmatched: 10. The CDR3 sequence is CASSSRLTGGVDTQYF. DNA for the CDR3: TGTGCCAGCAGCTCCAGGCTTACAGGGGGCGTAGATACGCAGTATTTT.

Regarding this clonotype: The junction departs from germline at one end; a sequencing error may be responsible. This chain uses TRBV12-3 or TRBV12-4 with TRBJ2-1; D may correspond to TRBD1 or TRBD2 (5 bases each). The CDR3 runs to 18 residues. CDR3: CTSCLNVGTTRDYNEQFF. The DNA of the CDR3 is TGTACCAGCTGTTTAAATGTCGGGACGACAAGGGACTACAATGAGCAGTTCTTC.

The genes are TRBV5-1 and TRBJ2-6; weak D call: TRBD2 (5 bases). V lost 3 bases to trimming and J lost 2 bases, with 6 bases between them. Germline-derived CDR1 and CDR2 are SGHRS and YFSETQ. The CDR3 runs to 14 residues. This chain's CDR3 is CASSWGAGANVLTF. The CDR3, as DNA: TGCGCCAGCAGCTGGGGAGCTGGGGCCAACGTCCTGACTTTC.

The chain joins TRBV20-1 to TRBJ2-1; D gene uncertain. The CDR3 is 12 amino acids. The V gene's germline CDR1 is DFQATT and CDR2 SNEGSKA (reference sequence). The ends were cut back, 1 base at V and 3 bases at J, with 4 bases in the middle. This chain's CDR3 is CSARAFYNEQFF. DNA of the CDR3: TGCAGTGCTAGAGCATTCTACAATGAGCAGTTCTTC.

This clonotype was seen more than once but under ten times. The V call is TRBV12-3 or TRBV12-4, the J call TRBJ2-7, with unresolved D. The CDR3 contains 13 residues. V was clipped by 3 bases and J by 3 bases, with 9 bases between them. For the CDR3, the DNA is TGTGCCAGCAGTTTCGGCGGAAACTACGAGCAGTACTTC. It codes for CASSFGGNYEQYF.

This clonotype was seen more than once but under ten times. The chain carries TRBV2 and TRBJ2-2, with TRBD2 as a possible D gene (5 bases). V was shortened by 4 bases and J by 3 bases, with 12 bases between the two germline ends. This CDR3 has 15 residues. Germline V gene data show CDR1 as SNHLY and CDR2 as FYNNEI. CDR3 region: CASSGLGVYTGELFF. The CDR3 bases are TGTGCCAGCAGTGGGTTGGGAGTGTACACCGGGGAGCTGTTTTTT.

This clonotype was seen a few times. V is TRBV4-2 and J is TRBJ1-1; D is perhaps TRBD1 (5 bases). Looked up from germline, CDR1 is LGHNA and CDR2 is YNFKEQ. The CDR3 spans 16 residues. Trimming removed 0 bases from V and 0 bases from J, with 11 bases in between. CDR3 nucleotides: TGTGCCAGCAGCCAAGATCGGGCGGACATGAACACTGAAGCTTTCTTT. Translated: CASSQDRADMNTEAFF.

This clonotype was detected a few times. The genes are TRBV12-3 or TRBV12-4 and TRBJ1-2; TRBD1 agrees at 7 bases. The length of the CDR3 is 15 residues. V lost 3 bases, J lost 0 bases, and 4 bases stayed unmatched. CDR3 region: CASSLRDRPNYGYTF. The CDR3 coding sequence is TGTGCCAGCAGTTTGCGGGACAGACCTAACTATGGCTACACCTTC.

V is TRBV3-1 and J is TRBJ2-2; 13 nucleotides match TRBD2. The germline CDR1 and CDR2 sequences are LGHDT and YNNKEL (reference sequence). The CDR3 is made up of 19 amino acids. V dropped 3 bases and J dropped 4; count of bases not matched to a gene: 11. The CDR3 reads CASSQIGLAGVSGTGELFF. CDR3 nucleotides: TGTGCCAGCAGCCAGATCGGACTAGCGGGAGTATCTGGCACCGGGGAGCTGTTTTTT.

The rearrangement links TRBV12-3 or TRBV12-4 to TRBJ2-7, with 10 bases identical to TRBD1. Losses at the gene ends were 7 bases for V and 2 bases for J; bases not matched to a gene: 8. This CDR3 spans 15 amino acids. The CDR3 is CASNAGTGDPYEQYF. CDR3 nucleotide sequence: TGTGCCAGCAATGCCGGGACAGGGGATCCCTACGAGCAGTACTTC.

The chain couples TRBV3-1 to TRBJ2-2; 7 nucleotides agree with TRBD1. Germline-derived CDR1 and CDR2 are LGHDT and YNNKEL (reference sequence). With 9 bases clipped from V and 3 bases from J, the junction kept 10 bases outside the gene matches. This CDR3 region has 15 residues. CDR3 in amino acids: CASRSLTGHTGELFF. CDR3 coding DNA: TGTGCCAGTCGGTCCTTGACAGGGCACACCGGGGAGCTGTTTTTT.

This clonotype was detected a few times. The J gene is TRBJ2-2, the V gene TRBV3-1; 13 bases are shared with TRBD2. The germline V gene has CDR1 LGHDT and CDR2 YNNKEL (reference sequence). The CDR3 extends over 16 amino acids. The ends lost 4 bases at V and 7 bases at J; junction bases unmatched: 6. CDR3 sequence: CASSLWTSGGVGELFF. The CDR3 nucleotides are TGTGCCAGCAGCCTATGGACTAGCGGGGGTGTCGGGGAGCTGTTTTTT. Complete variable domain (other parts from reference TRBV3-1 and TRBJ2-2): DTAVSQTPKYLVTQMGNDKSIKCEQNLGHDTMYWYKQDSKKFLKIMFSYNNKELIINETVPNRFSPKSPDKAHLNLHINSLELGDSAVYFCASSLWTSGGVGELFFGEGSRLTVL.

This clonotype has only a few counts. This rearrangement joins TRBV5-1 to TRBJ2-1; the match to TRBD2 covers 7 bases. The CDR3 has 12 amino acids. CDR1 SGHRS and CDR2 YFSETQ come from the germline V gene. V was pared by 7 bases and J by 8 bases, with 6 bases of the junction left unmatched. CDR3 sequence: CASSIAGYEQFF. The DNA of the CDR3 is TGCGCCAGCTCCATAGCGGGTTATGAGCAGTTCTTC.

This clonotype was recorded at least ten times. The rearrangement uses TRBV7-9 and TRBJ2-5; 9 bases match TRBD1. The CDR3 runs to 14 residues. Germline lookup yields CDR1 SEHNR and CDR2 FQNEAQ (reference sequence). V dropped 8 bases and J dropped 3; count of bases not matched to a gene: 7. CDR3: CASGPGQGKETQYF. The CDR3 DNA reads as TGTGCCAGCGGCCCGGGACAGGGAAAAGAGACCCAGTACTTC.

This clonotype was seen a handful of times. The rearrangement uses TRBV25-1 and TRBJ1-1, with D unclear. The germline V gene has CDR1 MGHDK and CDR2 SYGVNS. Trimming pared 4 bases from V and 6 bases from J, leaving 6 bases between. There are 11 residues in the CDR3. CDR3 loop: CASSGLSEAFF. Written as DNA, the CDR3 is TGTGCCAGCAGTGGGTTATCTGAAGCTTTCTTT.

The rearrangement links TRBV11-2 to TRBJ2-7, with TRBD2 identical over 8 bases. CDR3 size: 14 residues. The germline V gene encodes CDR1 SGHAT and CDR2 FQNNGV. The junction had 8 bases not matched to a gene; V was cut back by 8 bases and J by 2 bases. The CDR3 loop reads CASAGGRNAYEQYF. CDR3 in DNA: TGTGCCAGCGCAGGCGGGAGGAATGCCTACGAGCAGTACTTC. Full variable domain (rest looked up from reference TRBV11-2 and TRBJ2-7): EAGVAQSPRYKIIEKRQSVAFWCNPISGHATLYWYQQILGQGPKLLIQFQNNGVVDDSQLPKDRFSAERLKGVDSTLKIQPAKLEDSAVYLCASAGGRNAYEQYFGPGTRLTVT.

This clonotype has a handful of counts. The genes are TRBV20-1 and TRBJ2-1, with 11 bases that match TRBD2. Trimming removed 4 bases from V and 3 bases from J; junction bases left unmatched: 5. CDR1 and CDR2 (germline): DFQATT, SNEGSKA (reference sequence). The CDR3 extends over 15 amino acids. The CDR3 region has the DNA TGCAGTGCTACCGCCGGGACTAGCGGCTACAATGAGCAGTTCTTC. Its translation is CSATAGTSGYNEQFF.

A remark on this clonotype: Just one base apart from a much larger clone, this may be a read error. This chain connects TRBV27 to TRBJ2-5; tentative D call: TRBD1 (6 bases). Looked up from germline, CDR1 is MNHEY and CDR2 is SMNVEV (reference sequence). CDR3 size: 14 residues. V gave up 6 bases and J gave up 4 bases, with 15 bases separating them. The CDR3 DNA reads as TGTGCCAGCAGCCTCGACAGGAGAACAGAGACCCAGTACTTC. Translating gives CASSLDRRTETQYF.

This clonotype was observed a handful of times. This rearrangement joins TRBV10-3 to TRBJ1-1; D not resolved. Germline V CDR1 and CDR2: ENHRY, SYGVKD. Trimming took 4 bases from V and 4 from J, leaving 7 bases between them. This CDR3 region has 12 residues. Here the CDR3 reads CAISGWSTEAFF. The DNA of the CDR3 is TGTGCCATCAGTGGGTGGAGCACTGAAGCTTTCTTT.

This clonotype was detected ten times or more. The J gene is TRBJ1-1, the V gene TRBV5-1; 7 bases fit TRBD1. V shed 2 bases, J shed 8 bases, and the junction held 12 bases outside the gene matches. From germline, CDR1 is SGHRS and CDR2 YFSETQ. The CDR3 covers 15 residues. The CDR3 reads CASSLRTGEGREAFF. The CDR3 nucleotides read TGCGCCAGCAGCTTAAGGACAGGAGAGGGGCGGGAAGCTTTCTTT.

In its sample, this clonotype was seen a few times. J is TRBJ2-7 and V is TRBV5-1, with D perhaps given as TRBD1 or TRBD2 (5 bases each). Germline-derived CDR1 and CDR2 are SGHRS and YFSETQ. The CDR3 contains 14 residues. Trimming removed 5 bases from V and 1 base from J, with 13 bases in between. The CDR3 here is CASRTNRTSYEQYF. CDR3 coding DNA: TGCGCCAGCAGGACCAACAGGACTTCCTACGAGCAGTACTTC.

This clonotype was observed a few times. This rearrangement joins TRBV7-8 to TRBJ1-2; perhaps TRBD1 as D (6 bases). From germline, CDR1 is SGHVS and CDR2 FQNEAQ. Trimming shortened V by 4 bases and J by 2 bases, and 14 bases separated the two germline ends. The CDR3 covers 15 residues. CDR3 nucleotide sequence: TGTGCCAGCAGCTCCTTTAGGACAGTCAACTATGGCTACACCTTC. Amino acids: CASSSFRTVNYGYTF.

The V call is TRBV5-6, the J call TRBJ2-3; D unresolved. Germline values: CDR1 SGHDT, CDR2 YYEEEE. This CDR3 has 12 residues. The V end was cut by 0 bases, the J end by 6 bases, with 5 bases between. The CDR3 here is CASSLVMDTQYF. The CDR3, as DNA: TGTGCCAGCAGCTTGGTTATGGATACGCAGTATTTT.

This clonotype was recorded a few times. The gene calls are TRBV12-3 or TRBV12-4 and TRBJ2-1; D not resolved. This CDR3 region has 14 residues. The germline V and J ends were trimmed by 2 bases and 7 bases, with 12 bases remaining between them. The CDR3 sequence is CASSLSTLPNEQFF. The DNA of the CDR3 is TGTGCCAGCAGTTTATCAACGTTACCGAATGAGCAGTTCTTC.